This T cell receptor (delta chain) was recovered during a study of Vγ9Vδ2 T cells in congenital toxoplasmosis listed by TCRdb under 2021. General notes on the study: Congenital toxoplasmosis was diagnosed using IgG, IgM and IgA serology, Western blot and an in-house interferon-gamma release assay. The study compared gamma and delta chain CDR3 repertoires of sorted blood gammadelta T cells between congenitally T. gondii-infected and uninfected infants. Repertoires were sequenced from infants at 2 months after birth and at 1 year of age. TCR sequencing covered about five infected and under 11 uninfected infants at 2 months, plus 3 infected and 4 uninfected infants at 1 year. Results and caveats for the whole study, not just this receptor: Both infected and uninfected infants showed high prevalence of a public TRGV9 clonotype. At 2 months, TRGV9 and TRDV2 CDR3s of infected infants appeared to carry fewer N additions than uninfected infants, especially TRDV2-TRDJ1 sequences. Among approximately 2-month-old infants, germline-encoded fetal-type TRDV2 CDR3 sequences seemed to show up more often in infected than in uninfected infants, which suggests an in utero expansion footprint. At 1 year of age, repertoire differences between infected and uninfected infants were less clear than at 2 months. Two months was the earliest age with enough suitable sample material for TCR repertoire analysis, so newborn repertoires were not sequenced.

The same treatment, consisting of spiramycin and/or pyrimethamine plus sulfadiazine plus folinic acid, was given to the mothers of both infected and uninfected infants. Every infant, whether infected or uninfected, was delivered at term after more than 37 weeks of gestation. Approximately 0.97 mL of blood was used to isolate PBMCs by Lymphoprep gradient centrifugation, after which the PBMCs were cryopreserved in liquid nitrogen and shipped to Belgium. After thawing, the PBMCs were labeled with Zombie NIR viability dye and stained with antibodies against CD3, TCR gammadelta, Vgamma9 and Vdelta2. A FACSAria III was used to sort CD3+ TCRgammadelta+ T cells, reaching a mean purity of approximately 98%. The RNeasy Micro Kit was used to isolate RNA from around 10,000 sorted gammadelta T cells per sample. The study infants had mothers who were enrolled with primary T. gondii infection during pregnancy. The infants' peripheral blood was drawn at an outpatient microbiology and virology center located in Pavia, Italy.

Template-switch reverse transcription with SuperScript II was used to generate cDNA, with TRGC- and TRDC-specific primers combined in a single tube. The TRGC primer was designed so that it would bind both of the constant genes TRGC1 and TRGC2. Amplification of TRG and TRD was done with the KAPA Real-Time Library Amplification Kit, and AMPure XP beads were used for purification between steps. Index PCR with the Nextera XT Index Kit was used to add Illumina sequencing adapters. Sequencing of TRG and TRD amplicons was performed on an Illumina MiSeq with the V2 300 kit, and 150 bp paired-end reads were generated. The published analysis was carried out like this. Read quality was checked with FastQC version 0.11.8 before further analysis. Reads were aligned to GenBank TRG or TRD reference genes, and CDR3 sequences were built with MiXCR version 3.0.3. Default MiXCR settings were kept, except that 3 rather than 5 consecutive nucleotides were used to assemble TRDD gene segments. N additions, CDR3 length, J segment length and clonotype sharing between samples were calculated with VDJtools version 1.2.1. CDR3 sequences that were out of frame or contained stop codons were left out of the analysis. To look for overlap, the infant repertoires were checked against previously published Vgamma9Vdelta2 repertoires from fetal, cord blood and adult blood. The public reads were reprocessed by TCRdb using CATT, and rows of matching DNA were later combined. The V and J calls were not made by the authors but by TCRdb's processing. This sample holds about 940 delta-chain clones; 15% to 20% were observed only once. The ten largest clones take up approximately 15% of the sample.

This clone is termed medium-sized (0.01 to 0.1%). Its binding antigen is unknown. Nothing much larger sits one base from this clone, and base qualities are not available. The CDR3, cysteine through phenylalanine, is 21 amino acids long. Only CDR3 DNA remains: 63 bases, in frame from the first base. CDR1 and CDR2, per the germline V gene, are GEAIGNYY and EKD. After removal of 3 bases from V and 0 bases from J, the junction retains 16 bases not matched to a gene. This clonotype originated in a child under 10 years old born to a mother with Toxoplasma gondii infection during pregnancy, either congenitally infected or uninfected (not recorded which). The sequencing input was gamma-delta T cells from blood. Recombination connected TRDV2 to TRDJ3; the junction holds 7 bases that match TRDD3. The nucleotide sequence is TGTGCCTGTGACCCCTGGTCTGTACTGGGGACAAGCTCCTGGGACACCCGACAGATGTTTTTC. Its coded protein is CACDPWSVLGTSSWDTRQMFF.